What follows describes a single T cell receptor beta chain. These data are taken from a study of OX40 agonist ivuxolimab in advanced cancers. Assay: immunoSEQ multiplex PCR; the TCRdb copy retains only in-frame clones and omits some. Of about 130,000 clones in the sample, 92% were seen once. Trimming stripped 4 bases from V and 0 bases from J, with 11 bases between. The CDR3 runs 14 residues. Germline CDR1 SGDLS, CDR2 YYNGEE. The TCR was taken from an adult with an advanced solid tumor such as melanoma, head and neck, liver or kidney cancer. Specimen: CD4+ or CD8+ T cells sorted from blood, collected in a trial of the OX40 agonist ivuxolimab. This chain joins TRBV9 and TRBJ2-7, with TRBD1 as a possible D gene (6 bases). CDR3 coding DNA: TGTGCCAGCAGCCCAGGGGACCTCTCCTACGAGCAGTACTTC. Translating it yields CASSPGDLSYEQYF. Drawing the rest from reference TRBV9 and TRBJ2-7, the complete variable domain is DSGVTQTPKHLITATGQRVTLRCSPRSGDLSVYWYQQSLDQGLQFLIQYYNGEERAKGNILERFSAQQFPDLHSELNLSSLELGDSALYFCASSPGDLSYEQYFGPGTRLTVT.